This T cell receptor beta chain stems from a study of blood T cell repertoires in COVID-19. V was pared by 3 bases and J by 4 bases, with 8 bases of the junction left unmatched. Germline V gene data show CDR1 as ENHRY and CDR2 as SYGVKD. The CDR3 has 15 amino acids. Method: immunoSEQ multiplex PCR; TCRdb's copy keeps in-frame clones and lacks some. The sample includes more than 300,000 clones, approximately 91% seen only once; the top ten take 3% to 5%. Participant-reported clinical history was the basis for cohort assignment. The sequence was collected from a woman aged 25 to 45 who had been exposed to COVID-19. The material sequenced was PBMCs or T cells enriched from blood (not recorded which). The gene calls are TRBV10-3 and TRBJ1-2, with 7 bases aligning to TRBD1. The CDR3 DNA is TGTGCCATCAGTGACTACGGACAGGTTCCCTATGGCTACACCTTC. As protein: CAISDYGQVPYGYTF.